This TCR beta chain stems from a study of blood T cell repertoires in COVID-19. V was clipped by 3 bases and J by 5 bases; unmatched bases: 9. This CDR3 spans 17 amino acids. Germline CDR1 reads MNHEY; CDR2 reads SMNVEV (reference sequence). The repertoire was sequenced with immunoSEQ multiplex PCR; TCRdb's copy has only in-frame clones and lacks some. The table includes roughly 74,000 clones, about 88% detected once. This clone was seen just once. This receptor was obtained from a man between 65 and 79 years old with active or convalescent COVID-19. V usage is TRBV27 and J usage is TRBJ2-1, with TRBD2 matching 11 bases. Input material: peripheral blood. The CDR3 region is CASSFLAGGKPHNEQFF. The CDR3, as DNA: TGTGCCAGCAGTTTCCTAGCGGGAGGAAAACCCCACAATGAGCAGTTCTTC.